The 20 T cell receptor beta chains below were found in one sample sequenced in a study of cytomegalovirus exposure and HLA in healthy donors (TCRdb year 2017). Library preparation was by the immunoSEQ multiplex PCR assay. A mixture of 60 forward primers for TCR Vbeta segments and 13 reverse primers for TCR Jbeta segments was used in the multiplex PCR. The table was pulled from immuneACCESS by TCRdb, which kept in-frame rearrangements only. Such tables lose some clones; where checked, under half of the loss comes from unresolved V genes, and the rest has no known cause. The sample table contains about 140,000 clones; only one count was recorded for nearly 80% of them. Around 2.2% of the sample lies in the top ten. Sequences were obtained from PBMCs. The receptors here all came from a young man in good health and CMV-seronegative.

This clone occurred a few times. This sequence joins TRBV4-3 and TRBJ2-3, with 9 nucleotides matching TRBD1. The CDR3 loop spans 16 amino acids. The V gene end was trimmed by 0 bases and the J gene end by 6 bases; junction bases not matched to a gene: 7. Germline lookup yields CDR1 LGHNA and CDR2 YSLEER. As DNA, the CDR3 is TGCGCCAGCAGCCAAGATGGCGGACAGGGGAGGGATACGCAGTATTTT. Translating gives CASSQDGGQGRDTQYF.

The rearrangement joins TRBV19 to TRBJ2-5; TRBD2 agrees at 7 bases. V trimming: 6 bases; J trimming: 9 bases; junction bases outside the gene matches: 10. CDR1 and CDR2 (germline): LNHDA, SQIVND (reference sequence). This CDR3 is 13 amino acids long. The CDR3 DNA is TGTGCCAGTAGCCCCTTTTTGACTAGCCCCCAGTACTTC. Translating it yields CASSPFLTSPQYF.

This clone has just a few counts. The V gene is TRBV6-1, the J gene TRBJ2-7; D is ambiguous. V was pared by 6 bases and J by 4 bases, with 10 bases between. The CDR3 has 12 residues. CDR1 is MNHNS, CDR2 SASEGT, per germline. The CDR3 loop reads CASSPDPYEQYF. The CDR3 DNA reads TGTGCCAGCAGCCCAGATCCATACGAGCAGTACTTC.

V usage is TRBV6-5 and J usage is TRBJ2-2; possibly TRBD1 for D (6 bases). The V end was cut by 5 bases, the J end by 6 bases, with 10 bases between. Germline-derived CDR1 and CDR2 are MNHEY and SVGAGI. This CDR3 has 13 amino acids. The chain's CDR3 is CASSPPGAGELFF. CDR3 bases: TGTGCCAGCAGTCCCCCAGGGGCCGGGGAGCTGTTTTTT.

This CDR3 reads CASSPSGGEYEQYF. The CDR3 bases are TGTGCCAGCTCACCGTCCGGGGGGGAGTACGAGCAGTACTTC. This chain connects TRBV18 to TRBJ2-7, with 8 positions matching TRBD2. The J segment lost 4 bases and the V segment lost 3 bases, leaving 5 bases of the junction unmatched. The length of the CDR3 is 14 residues. Germline V gives CDR1 KGHSH, CDR2 LQKENI.

This clone was detected a few times. V usage is TRBV6-5 and J usage is TRBJ2-7, with D tentatively TRBD2 (6 bases). CDR1 is MNHEY, CDR2 SVGAGI, per germline. The CDR3 is made up of 14 amino acids. The V and J ends lost 8 bases and 3 bases respectively, with 17 bases between them. The CDR3 region has the DNA TGTGCCAGCTCGGGGGTAGTGGTAGTCTACGAGCAGTACTTC. This translates into CASSGVVVVYEQYF.

The chain has TRBV19 and TRBJ1-1; 10 nucleotides line up with TRBD1. CDR3 size: 14 residues. The V gene end was trimmed by 5 bases and the J gene end by 5 bases; junction bases not matched to a gene: 5. Germline V gene data show CDR1 as LNHDA and CDR2 as SQIVND (reference sequence). The CDR3 DNA sequence: TGTGCCAGTAGTTCGGGACAGGGGTCGACTGAAGCTTTCTTT. This codes for CASSSGQGSTEAFF.

The CDR3 nucleotides read TGTGCCAGCAGTTTAGGGGGGGCTTGGACCGGGGAGCTGTTTTTT. It is translated as CASSLGGAWTGELFF. This rearrangement joins TRBV28 to TRBJ2-2; tentative D call: TRBD2 (7 bases). V gave up 2 bases and J gave up 5 bases, with 12 bases separating them. In germline, CDR1 is MDHEN, CDR2 SYDVKM. The CDR3 is made up of 15 amino acids. Supplemented by reference TRBV28 and TRBJ2-2, the full variable domain reads DVKVTQSSRYLVKRTGEKVFLECVQDMDHENMFWYRQDPGLGLRLIYFSYDVKMKEKGDIPEGYSVSREKKERFSLILESASTNQTSMYLCASSLGGAWTGELFFGEGSRLTVL.

The chain carries TRBV6-1 and TRBJ2-7, with TRBD2 identical over 9 bases. Trimming at V came to 4 bases and at J to 5 bases, leaving 6 bases not matched to a gene. Germline loops: CDR1 MNHNS, CDR2 SASEGT. There are 14 residues in the CDR3. CDR3 nucleotides: TGTGCCAGCAGTGGGACTAGCGTAGTGAACGAGCAGTACTTC. It yields the protein CASSGTSVVNEQYF.

This sequence joins TRBV5-5 and TRBJ2-4; 10 bases are shared with TRBD1. J gave up 11 bases and V 2 bases, and 4 bases lay outside the gene matches. From germline, CDR1 is SGHKS and CDR2 YYEKEE (reference sequence). The CDR3 runs to 13 residues. CDR3: CASSFGQGGFQYF. The CDR3 region has the DNA TGTGCCAGCAGCTTCGGACAGGGGGGTTTTCAGTACTTC. Based on the CDR3 plus reference TRBV5-5 and TRBJ2-4, the full variable domain is DAGVTQSPTHLIKTRGQQVTLRCSPISGHKSVSWYQQVLGQGPQFIFQYYEKEERGRGNFPDRFSARQFPNYSSELNVNALLLGDSALYLCASSFGQGGFQYFGAGTRLSVL.

The chain links TRBV28 to TRBJ1-2, with 9 bases aligning to TRBD1. The CDR3 loop spans 14 amino acids. From germline, CDR1 is MDHEN and CDR2 SYDVKM. The trim removed 5 bases at V and 2 bases at J, leaving 3 bases unmatched. The DNA for the CDR3 is TGTGCCAGCAGTGGGACAGGGAGGAACTATGGCTACACCTTC. It yields the protein CASSGTGRNYGYTF.

A single count supports this clone. CDR3 coding DNA: TGTGCCAGCAGCTTAGCTCAGCGGACCCAGTACTTC. As protein: CASSLAQRTQYF. V gene TRBV11-2 combines with J gene TRBJ2-5; D call uncertain. CDR1 is SGHAT, CDR2 FQNNGV, per germline. The CDR3 has 12 residues. The V and J ends lost 1 base and 7 bases respectively, with 7 bases between them.

The chain is built from TRBV6-1 and TRBJ1-5; D is unclear. The CDR3 totals 16 residues. The V end lost 0 bases, the J end lost 7 bases, and 16 bases lay between the germline ends. Germline V gene lookup returns CDR1 MNHNS and CDR2 SASEGT. CDR3 in DNA: TGTGCCAGCAGTGAAGCGGGGTGGGAGGGAAGGCAGCCCCAGCATTTT. It translates to CASSEAGWEGRQPQHF.

This clone was seen more than once but under ten times. The chain employs TRBV9 and TRBJ2-7; 7 nucleotides line up with TRBD1. CDR1 SGDLS and CDR2 YYNGEE come from the germline V gene. CDR3 size: 15 residues. Trimming removed 4 bases from V and 6 bases from J; junction bases left unmatched: 13. CDR3 loop: CASSPQGGQLSEQYF. The CDR3 DNA reads TGTGCCAGCAGCCCACAAGGGGGACAGTTAAGCGAGCAGTACTTC.

J is TRBJ2-2 and V is TRBV7-8; D possibly corresponds to TRBD2 (7 bases). The CDR3 length is 17 residues. Trimming removed 4 bases at V and 1 base at J, with 16 bases between. Germline V gene sequence: CDR1 SGHVS, CDR2 FQNEAQ. CDR3 DNA: TGTGCCAGCAGCTCGAGGGGGGGATCAGGGAACACCGGGGAGCTGTTTTTT. Translated, it gives CASSSRGGSGNTGELFF.

In this sample, this clone turned up a few times. This chain links TRBV23-1 with TRBJ1-5; D not resolved. TRBV23-1 is filed as an ORF, its function uncertain. Trimming cost V 0 bases and J 9 bases, with 18 bases left between them. The CDR3 has 16 amino acids. CDR3 protein: CASSQSRLFHRRPQHF. The CDR3 nucleotides are TGCGCCAGCAGTCAATCTCGGCTATTCCACCGGAGGCCCCAGCATTTT.

The genes are TRBV28 and TRBJ2-2; D might be TRBD1 (5 bases). This CDR3 region has 12 residues. Per the germline V gene, CDR1 is MDHEN and CDR2 is SYDVKM. With 9 bases removed from V and 2 bases from J, the gap between germline ends came to 7 bases. CDR3 residues: CASDSNTGELFF. Written as DNA, the CDR3 is TGTGCCAGTGACAGCAACACCGGGGAGCTGTTTTTT.

This chain uses TRBV7-9 with TRBJ1-5; D is unclear. CDR3 size: 13 residues. Trimming pared 4 bases from V and 5 bases from J, leaving 9 bases between. Germline V gene sequence: CDR1 SEHNR, CDR2 FQNEAQ (reference sequence). Here the CDR3 DNA reads TGTGCCAGCAGCTCGAGGTTGGATCAGCCCCAGCATTTT. Residues: CASSSRLDQPQHF.

The chain employs TRBV5-4 and TRBJ2-7; 15 nucleotides align to TRBD2. The CDR3 has 20 amino acids. Trimming at V came to 3 bases and at J to 0 bases, leaving 13 bases not matched to a gene. The germline V gene encodes CDR1 SGHNT and CDR2 YYREEE (reference sequence). In DNA, the CDR3 is TGTGCCAGCAGCTGGGGGCCGGGACTAGCGGGAGGCACCACCTCCTACGAGCAGTACTTC. Translating gives CASSWGPGLAGGTTSYEQYF.

The chain joins TRBV4-2 to TRBJ2-1, with TRBD2 identical over 12 bases. The germline gives CDR1 LGHNA, CDR2 YNFKEQ. The ends lost 3 bases at V and 9 bases at J; junction bases unmatched: 6. The CDR3 length is 15 residues. The CDR3 protein is CASSQGTSGRVEQFF. The CDR3 nucleotides read TGTGCCAGCAGCCAGGGGACTAGCGGGCGGGTTGAGCAGTTCTTC.